This T cell receptor beta chain derives from a study of T cells in Graves' hyperthyroidism and ophthalmopathy. Amplification yielded TCR beta CDR3 regions, with RNA transcripts as the source. TCR CDR3 regions were first amplified by RT-PCR with HTBI primers. TCRdb re-analysed the multiplex PCR reads in MiXCR, keeping a single row per CDR3 protein. The sample shows approximately 330,000 distinct CDR3 sequences, roughly 13% of them seen only once. CDR1 MNHNS and CDR2 SASEGT come from the germline V gene. The CDR3 is 16 residues long. Between the trimmed V and J ends, which lost 5 bases and 0 bases, there was a span of 15 bases.

The J gene is TRBJ2-3, the V gene TRBV6-1, with D tentatively TRBD2 (6 bases). Sequenced: blood. The sequence came from a woman in her 40s with Graves' ophthalmopathy. The CDR3 spells CASSWDFLYSTDTQYF. The CDR3, as DNA: TGTGCCAGCAGTTGGGACTTTCTTTATAGCACAGATACGCAGTATTTT.